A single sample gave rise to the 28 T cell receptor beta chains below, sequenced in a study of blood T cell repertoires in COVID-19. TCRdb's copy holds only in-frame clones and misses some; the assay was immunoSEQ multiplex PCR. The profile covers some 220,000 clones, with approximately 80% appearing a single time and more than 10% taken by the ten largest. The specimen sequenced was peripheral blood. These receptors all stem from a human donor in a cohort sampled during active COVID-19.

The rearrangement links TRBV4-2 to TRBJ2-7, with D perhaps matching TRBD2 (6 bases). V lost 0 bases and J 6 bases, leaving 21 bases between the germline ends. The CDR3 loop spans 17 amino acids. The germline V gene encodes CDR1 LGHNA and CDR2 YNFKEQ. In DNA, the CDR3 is TGTGCCAGCAGCCAAGACCCCGACCCTGCCTGGGGGGTCGAGCAGTACTTC. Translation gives CASSQDPDPAWGVEQYF.

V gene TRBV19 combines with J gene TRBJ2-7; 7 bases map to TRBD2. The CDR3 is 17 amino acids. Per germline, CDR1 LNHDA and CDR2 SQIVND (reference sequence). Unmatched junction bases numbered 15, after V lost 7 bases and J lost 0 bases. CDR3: CASIRRRAGESSYEQYF. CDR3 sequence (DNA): TGTGCCAGTATCCGGAGGAGGGCGGGAGAGTCCTCCTACGAGCAGTACTTC. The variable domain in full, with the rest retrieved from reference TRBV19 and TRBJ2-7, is DGGITQSPKYLFRKEGQNVTLSCEQNLNHDAMYWYRQDPGQGLRLIYYSQIVNDFQKGDIAEGYSVSREKKESFPLTVTSAQKNPTAFYLCASIRRRAGESSYEQYFGPGTRLTVT.

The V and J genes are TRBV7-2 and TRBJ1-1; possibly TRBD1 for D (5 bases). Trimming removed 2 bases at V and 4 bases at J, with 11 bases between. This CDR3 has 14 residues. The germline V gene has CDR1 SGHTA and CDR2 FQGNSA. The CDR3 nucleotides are TGTGCCAGCAGCTTATTATCCGGGGGCACTGAAGCTTTCTTT. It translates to CASSLLSGGTEAFF.

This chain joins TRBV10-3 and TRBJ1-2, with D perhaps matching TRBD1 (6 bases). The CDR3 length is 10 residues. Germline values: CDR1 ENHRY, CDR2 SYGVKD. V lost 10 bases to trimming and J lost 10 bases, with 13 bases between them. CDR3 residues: CATKTGTYTF. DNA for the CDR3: TGTGCCACAAAAACAGGGACCTACACCTTC.

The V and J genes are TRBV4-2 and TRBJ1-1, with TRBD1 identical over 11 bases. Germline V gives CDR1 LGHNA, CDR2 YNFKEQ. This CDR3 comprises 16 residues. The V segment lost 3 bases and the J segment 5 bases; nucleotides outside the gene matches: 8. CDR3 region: CASSQWTGGRGTEAFF. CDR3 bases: TGTGCCAGCAGCCAGTGGACAGGGGGCCGGGGGACTGAAGCTTTCTTT.

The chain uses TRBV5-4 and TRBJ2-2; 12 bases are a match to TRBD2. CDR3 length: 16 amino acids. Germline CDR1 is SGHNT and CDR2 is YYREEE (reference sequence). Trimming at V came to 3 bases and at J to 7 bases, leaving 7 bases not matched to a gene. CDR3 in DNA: TGTGCCAGCAGCTCACGACTAGCGGGAGAGGGCGGGGAGCTGTTTTTT. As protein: CASSSRLAGEGGELFF.

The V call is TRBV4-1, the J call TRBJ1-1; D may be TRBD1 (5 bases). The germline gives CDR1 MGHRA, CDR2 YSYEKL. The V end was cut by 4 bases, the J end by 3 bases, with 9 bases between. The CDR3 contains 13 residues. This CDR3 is CASSPGGYTEAFF. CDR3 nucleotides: TGCGCCAGCAGCCCCGGGGGGTACACTGAAGCTTTCTTT.

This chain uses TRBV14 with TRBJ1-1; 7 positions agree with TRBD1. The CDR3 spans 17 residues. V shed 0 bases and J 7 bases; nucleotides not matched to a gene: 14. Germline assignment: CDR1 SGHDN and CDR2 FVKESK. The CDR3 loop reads CASSQDQIGAGGGEAFF. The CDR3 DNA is TGTGCCAGCAGCCAAGATCAGATCGGGGCAGGGGGAGGTGAAGCTTTCTTT.

CDR3 in DNA: TGCAGTGCTAGTCCTGGACTAGCGGGGACCGAGCAGTTCTTC. As protein: CSASPGLAGTEQFF. The gene calls are TRBV20-1 and TRBJ2-1; TRBD2 agrees at 12 bases. After removal of 3 bases from V and 10 bases from J, the junction contained 7 bases not matched to a gene. There are 14 residues in the CDR3. Germline V lookup: CDR1 DFQATT, CDR2 SNEGSKA (reference sequence).

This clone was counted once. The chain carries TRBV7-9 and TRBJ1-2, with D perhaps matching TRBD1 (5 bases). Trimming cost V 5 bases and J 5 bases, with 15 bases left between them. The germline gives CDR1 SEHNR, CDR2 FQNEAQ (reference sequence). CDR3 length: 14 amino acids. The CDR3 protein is CASSAGFAVYGYTF. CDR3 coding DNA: TGTGCCAGCAGCGCAGGGTTCGCGGTTTATGGCTACACCTTC.

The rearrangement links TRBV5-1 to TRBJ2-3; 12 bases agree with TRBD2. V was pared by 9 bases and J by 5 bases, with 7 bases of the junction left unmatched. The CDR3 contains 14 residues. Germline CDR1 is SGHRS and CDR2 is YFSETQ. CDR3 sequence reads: CATATSGGVDTQYF. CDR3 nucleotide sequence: TGCGCCACCGCGACTAGCGGGGGCGTAGATACGCAGTATTTT.

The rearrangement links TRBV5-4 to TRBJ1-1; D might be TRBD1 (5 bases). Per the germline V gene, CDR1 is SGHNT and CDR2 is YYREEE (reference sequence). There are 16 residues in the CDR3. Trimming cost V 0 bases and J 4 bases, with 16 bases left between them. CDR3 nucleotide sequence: TGTGCCAGCAGCTTGGTCTACGTTTCGGGGGGCACTGAAGCTTTCTTT. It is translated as CASSLVYVSGGTEAFF.

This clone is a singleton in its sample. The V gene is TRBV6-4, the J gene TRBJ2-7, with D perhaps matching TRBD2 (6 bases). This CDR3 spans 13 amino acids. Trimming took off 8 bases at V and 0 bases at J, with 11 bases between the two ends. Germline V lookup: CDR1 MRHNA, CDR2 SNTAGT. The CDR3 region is CASSREDSYEQYF. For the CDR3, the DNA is TGTGCCAGCTCCAGGGAGGACTCCTACGAGCAGTACTTC.

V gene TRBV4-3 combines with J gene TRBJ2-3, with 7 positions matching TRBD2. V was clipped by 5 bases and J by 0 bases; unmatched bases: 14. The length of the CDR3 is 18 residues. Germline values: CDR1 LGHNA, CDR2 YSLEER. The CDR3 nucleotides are TGCGCCAGCAGCAAAGGTTTCGGCGGGGGTTCTAGCACAGATACGCAGTATTTT. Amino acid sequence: CASSKGFGGGSSTDTQYF.

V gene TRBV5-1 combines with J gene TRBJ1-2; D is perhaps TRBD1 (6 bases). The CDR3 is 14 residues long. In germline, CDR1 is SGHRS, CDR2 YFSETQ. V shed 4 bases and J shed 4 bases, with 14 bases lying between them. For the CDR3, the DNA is TGCGCCAGCAGCACTAACAGGGCGGGCTATGGCTACACCTTC. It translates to CASSTNRAGYGYTF. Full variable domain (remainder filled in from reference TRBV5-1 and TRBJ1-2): KAGVTQTPRYLIKTRGQQVTLSCSPISGHRSVSWYQQTPGQGLQFLFEYFSETQRNKGNFPGRFSGRQFSNSRSEMNVSTLELGDSALYLCASSTNRAGYGYTFGSGTRLTVV.

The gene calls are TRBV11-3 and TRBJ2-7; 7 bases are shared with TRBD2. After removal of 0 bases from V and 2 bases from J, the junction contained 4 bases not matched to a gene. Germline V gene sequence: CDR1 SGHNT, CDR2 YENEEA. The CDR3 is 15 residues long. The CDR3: CASSLEASGTYEQYF. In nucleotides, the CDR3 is TGTGCCAGCAGCTTAGAGGCTAGCGGAACCTACGAGCAGTACTTC.

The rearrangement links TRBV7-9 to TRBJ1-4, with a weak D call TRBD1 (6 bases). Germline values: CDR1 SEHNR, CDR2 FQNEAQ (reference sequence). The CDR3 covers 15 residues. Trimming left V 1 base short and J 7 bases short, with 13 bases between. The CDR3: CASSLGGPVSEKLFF. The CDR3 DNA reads TGTGCCAGCAGCTTAGGGGGGCCCGTCAGTGAAAAACTGTTTTTT.

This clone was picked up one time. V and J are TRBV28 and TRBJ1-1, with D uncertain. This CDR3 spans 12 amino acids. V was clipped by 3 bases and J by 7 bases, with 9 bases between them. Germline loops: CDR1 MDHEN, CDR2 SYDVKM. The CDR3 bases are TGTGCCAGCAGTTTTTCCCACAGTGAAGCTTTCTTT. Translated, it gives CASSFSHSEAFF.

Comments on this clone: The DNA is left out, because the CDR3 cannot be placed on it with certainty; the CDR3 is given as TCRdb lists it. The CDR3 sequence is CASSSSDRRSTDTQYF. V and J are TRBV28 and TRBJ2-3; TRBD1 is taken as the D call from the table, unchecked against the DNA. The CDR3 spans 16 amino acids, including both terminal residues. The germline CDR1 and CDR2 sequences are MDHEN and SYDVKM.

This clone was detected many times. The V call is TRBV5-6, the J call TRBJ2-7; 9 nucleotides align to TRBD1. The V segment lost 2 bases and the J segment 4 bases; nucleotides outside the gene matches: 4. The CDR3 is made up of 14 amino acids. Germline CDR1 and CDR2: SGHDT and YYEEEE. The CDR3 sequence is CASSFWDRDYEQYF. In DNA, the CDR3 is TGTGCCAGCAGCTTTTGGGACAGGGATTACGAGCAGTACTTC.

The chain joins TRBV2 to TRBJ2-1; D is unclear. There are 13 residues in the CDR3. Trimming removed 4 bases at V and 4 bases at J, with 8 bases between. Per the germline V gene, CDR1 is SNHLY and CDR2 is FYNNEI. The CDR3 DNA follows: TGTGCCAGCAGTGTTTTTCTATACAATGAGCAGTTCTTC. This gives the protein CASSVFLYNEQFF.

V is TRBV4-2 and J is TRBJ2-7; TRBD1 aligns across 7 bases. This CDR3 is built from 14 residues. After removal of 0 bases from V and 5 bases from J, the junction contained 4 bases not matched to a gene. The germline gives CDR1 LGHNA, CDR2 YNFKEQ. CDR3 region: CASSQDDRVNEQYF. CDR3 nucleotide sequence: TGTGCCAGCAGCCAAGACGACAGGGTGAACGAGCAGTACTTC.

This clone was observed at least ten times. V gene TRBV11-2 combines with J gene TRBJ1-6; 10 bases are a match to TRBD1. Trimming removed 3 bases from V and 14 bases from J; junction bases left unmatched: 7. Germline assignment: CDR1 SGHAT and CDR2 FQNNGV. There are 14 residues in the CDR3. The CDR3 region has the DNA TGTGCCAGCAGCTTGAGGGACAGGGGATTGACCCTCCACTTT. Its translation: CASSLRDRGLTLHF.

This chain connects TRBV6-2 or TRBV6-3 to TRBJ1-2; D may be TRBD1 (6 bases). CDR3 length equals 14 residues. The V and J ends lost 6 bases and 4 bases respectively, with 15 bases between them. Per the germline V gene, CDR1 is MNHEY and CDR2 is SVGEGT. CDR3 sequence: CASSPGGLGYGYTF. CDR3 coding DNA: TGTGCCAGCAGCCCCGGGGGGCTTGGCTATGGCTACACCTTC.

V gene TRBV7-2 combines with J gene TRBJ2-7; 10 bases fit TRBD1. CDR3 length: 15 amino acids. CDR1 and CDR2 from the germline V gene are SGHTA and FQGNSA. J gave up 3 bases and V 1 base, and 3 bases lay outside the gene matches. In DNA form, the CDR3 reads TGTGCCAGCAGCTTAGGACAGGGGGCCTTCTACGAGCAGTACTTC. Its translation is CASSLGQGAFYEQYF.

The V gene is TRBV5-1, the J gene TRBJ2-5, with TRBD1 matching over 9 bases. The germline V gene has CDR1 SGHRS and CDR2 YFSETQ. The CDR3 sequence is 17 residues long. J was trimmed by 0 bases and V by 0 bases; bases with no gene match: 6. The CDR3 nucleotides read TGCGCCAGCAGCTTGGACAGGGGGCCCCTGTACCAAGAGACCCAGTACTTC. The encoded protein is CASSLDRGPLYQETQYF.

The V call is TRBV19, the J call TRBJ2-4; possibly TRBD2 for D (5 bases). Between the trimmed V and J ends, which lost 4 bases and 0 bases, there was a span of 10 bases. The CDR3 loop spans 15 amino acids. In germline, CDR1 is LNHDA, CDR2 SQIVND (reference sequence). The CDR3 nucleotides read TGTGCCAGTAGTACCTGGACTGCAGCCAAAAACATTCAGTACTTC. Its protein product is CASSTWTAAKNIQYF.

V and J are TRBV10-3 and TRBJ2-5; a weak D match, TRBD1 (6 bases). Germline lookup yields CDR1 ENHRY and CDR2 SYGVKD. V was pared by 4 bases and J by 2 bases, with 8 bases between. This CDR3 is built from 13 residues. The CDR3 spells CAISAGQQETQYF. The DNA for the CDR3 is TGTGCCATCAGTGCCGGACAGCAAGAGACCCAGTACTTC.